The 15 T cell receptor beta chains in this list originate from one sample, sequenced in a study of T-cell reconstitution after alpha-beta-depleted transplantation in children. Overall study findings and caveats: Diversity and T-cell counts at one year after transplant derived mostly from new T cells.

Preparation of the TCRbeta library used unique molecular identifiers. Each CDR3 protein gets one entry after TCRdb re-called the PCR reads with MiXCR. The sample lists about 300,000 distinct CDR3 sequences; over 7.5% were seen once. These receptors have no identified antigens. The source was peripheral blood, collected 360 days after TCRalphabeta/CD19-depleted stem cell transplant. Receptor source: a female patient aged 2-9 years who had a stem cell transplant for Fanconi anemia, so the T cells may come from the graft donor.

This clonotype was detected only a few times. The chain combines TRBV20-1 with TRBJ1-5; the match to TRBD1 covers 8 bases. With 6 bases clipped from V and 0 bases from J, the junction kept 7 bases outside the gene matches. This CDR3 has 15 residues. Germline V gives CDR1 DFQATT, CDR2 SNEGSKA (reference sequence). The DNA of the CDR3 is TGCAGTGCAAAACAGGGGGGCGCTAGCAATCAGCCCCAGCATTTT. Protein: CSAKQGGASNQPQHF.

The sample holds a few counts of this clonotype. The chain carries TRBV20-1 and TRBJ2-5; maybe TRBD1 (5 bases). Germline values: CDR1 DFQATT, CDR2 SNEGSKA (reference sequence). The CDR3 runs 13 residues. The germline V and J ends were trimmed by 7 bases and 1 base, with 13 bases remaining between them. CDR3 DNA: TGCAGTGTTCCAGGGCCCTCCCAAGAGACCCAGTACTTC. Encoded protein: CSVPGPSQETQYF.

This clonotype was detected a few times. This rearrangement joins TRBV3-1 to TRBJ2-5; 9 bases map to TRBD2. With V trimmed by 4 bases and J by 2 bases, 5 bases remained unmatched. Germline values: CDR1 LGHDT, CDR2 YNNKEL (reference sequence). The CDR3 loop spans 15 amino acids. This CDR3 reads CASSLLAGIQETQYF. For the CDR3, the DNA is TGTGCCAGCAGCCTTCTAGCGGGGATACAAGAGACCCAGTACTTC.

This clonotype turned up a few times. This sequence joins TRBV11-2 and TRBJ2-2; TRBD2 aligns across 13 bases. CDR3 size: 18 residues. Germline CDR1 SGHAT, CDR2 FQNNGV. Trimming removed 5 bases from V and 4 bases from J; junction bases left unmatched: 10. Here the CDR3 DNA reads TGTGCCAGCAGCACCAGACGACTAGCGGGGGGAACCACCGGGGAGCTGTTTTTT. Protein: CASSTRRLAGGTTGELFF.

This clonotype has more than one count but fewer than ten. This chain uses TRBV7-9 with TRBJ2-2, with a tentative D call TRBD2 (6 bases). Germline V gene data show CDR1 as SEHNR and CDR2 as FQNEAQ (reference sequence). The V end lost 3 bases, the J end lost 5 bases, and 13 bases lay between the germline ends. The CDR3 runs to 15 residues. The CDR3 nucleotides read TGTGCCAGCAGCTTCGGGAGCCATCCTACCGGGGAGCTGTTTTTT. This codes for CASSFGSHPTGELFF.

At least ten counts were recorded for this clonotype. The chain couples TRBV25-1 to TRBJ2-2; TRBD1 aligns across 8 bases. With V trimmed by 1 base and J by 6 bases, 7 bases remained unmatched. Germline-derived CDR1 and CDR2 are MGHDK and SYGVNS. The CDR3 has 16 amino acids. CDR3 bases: TGTGCCAGCAGTGAATGGGGCCAGGGGGCATCCGGGGAGCTGTTTTTT. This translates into CASSEWGQGASGELFF.

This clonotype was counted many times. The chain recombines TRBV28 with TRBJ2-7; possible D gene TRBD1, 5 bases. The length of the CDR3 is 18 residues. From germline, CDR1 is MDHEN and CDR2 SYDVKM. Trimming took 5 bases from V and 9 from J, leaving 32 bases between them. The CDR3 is CASSPRTPYRPNRSLQYF. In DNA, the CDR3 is TGTGCCAGCAGTCCGCGGACCCCATACCGCCCAAACAGGTCTCTGCAGTACTTC. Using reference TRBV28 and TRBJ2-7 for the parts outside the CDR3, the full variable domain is DVKVTQSSRYLVKRTGEKVFLECVQDMDHENMFWYRQDPGLGLRLIYFSYDVKMKEKGDIPEGYSVSREKKERFSLILESASTNQTSMYLCASSPRTPYRPNRSLQYFGPGTRLTVT.

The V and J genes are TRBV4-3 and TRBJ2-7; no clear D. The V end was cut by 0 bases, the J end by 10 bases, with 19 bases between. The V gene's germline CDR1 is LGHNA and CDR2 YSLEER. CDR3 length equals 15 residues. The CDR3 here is CASSQESGSSEYQYV. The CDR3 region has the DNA TGCGCCAGCAGCCAAGAAAGTGGGTCGAGTGAGTACCAGTACGTC.

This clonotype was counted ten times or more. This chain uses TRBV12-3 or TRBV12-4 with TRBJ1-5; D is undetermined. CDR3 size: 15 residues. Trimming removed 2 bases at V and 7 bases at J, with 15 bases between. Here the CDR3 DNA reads TGTGCCAGCAGTTTATTTCAAGGGAGAGAGCAGCCCCAGCATTTT. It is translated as CASSLFQGREQPQHF.

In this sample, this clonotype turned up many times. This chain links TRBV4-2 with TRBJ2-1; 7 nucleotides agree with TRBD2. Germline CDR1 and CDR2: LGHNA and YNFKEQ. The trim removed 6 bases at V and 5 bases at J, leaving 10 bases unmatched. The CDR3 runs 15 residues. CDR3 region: CASSRGDLVNNEQFF. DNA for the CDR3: TGTGCCAGCAGTCGGGGGGACTTAGTAAACAATGAGCAGTTCTTC.

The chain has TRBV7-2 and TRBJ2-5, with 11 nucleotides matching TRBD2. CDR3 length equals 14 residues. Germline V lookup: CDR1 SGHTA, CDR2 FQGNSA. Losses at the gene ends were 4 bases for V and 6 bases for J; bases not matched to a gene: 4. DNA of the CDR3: TGTGCCAGCAGCTCTAGCGGGGGGTTGAAGACCCAGTACTTC. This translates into CASSSSGGLKTQYF.

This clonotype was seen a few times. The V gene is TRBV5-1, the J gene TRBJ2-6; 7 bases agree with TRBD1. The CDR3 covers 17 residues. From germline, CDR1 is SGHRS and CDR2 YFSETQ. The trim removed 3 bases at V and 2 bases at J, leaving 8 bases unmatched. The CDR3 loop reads CASSWGPDRAGANVLTF. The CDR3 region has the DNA TGCGCCAGCAGCTGGGGACCCGACAGGGCTGGGGCCAACGTCCTGACTTTC.

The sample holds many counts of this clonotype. CDR3 residues: CASSGQGTDTQYF. The CDR3 DNA follows: TGTGCCAGCAGTGGACAGGGCACAGATACGCAGTATTTT. V usage is TRBV27 and J usage is TRBJ2-3; 7 bases align to TRBD1. The CDR3 totals 13 residues. V lost 5 bases to trimming and J lost 1 base; unmatched junction nucleotides: 0. Per germline, CDR1 MNHEY and CDR2 SMNVEV (reference sequence).

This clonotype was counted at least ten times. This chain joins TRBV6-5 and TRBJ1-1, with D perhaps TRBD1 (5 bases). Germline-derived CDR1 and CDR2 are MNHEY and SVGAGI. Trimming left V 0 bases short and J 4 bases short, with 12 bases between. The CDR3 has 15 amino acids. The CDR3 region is CASSYSGSGRTEAFF. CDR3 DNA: TGTGCCAGCAGTTACTCGGGCTCAGGGCGCACTGAAGCTTTCTTT.

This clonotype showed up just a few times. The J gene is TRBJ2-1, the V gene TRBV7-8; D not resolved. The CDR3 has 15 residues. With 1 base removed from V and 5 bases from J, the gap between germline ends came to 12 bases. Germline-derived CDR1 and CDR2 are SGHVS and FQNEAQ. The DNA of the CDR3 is TGTGCCAGCAGCTTAGGGCTTGGGAAGCACAATGAGCAGTTCTTC. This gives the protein CASSLGLGKHNEQFF.